The present TCR beta chain was sequenced within a study of blood T cell repertoires in COVID-19. CDR3 size: 16 residues. CDR1 SGHAT and CDR2 FQNNGV come from the germline V gene. V was pared by 3 bases and J by 10 bases, with 11 bases of the junction left unmatched. As handled by the study authors: Estimates of nucleated cell counts were drawn from the amplification of reference gene primers. Only in-frame clones appear in the TCRdb table, and some are missing; sequencing was by immunoSEQ multiplex PCR. Clone size and V and J calls were adopted from that table, with D and trimming inferred from the DNA. The table records about 210,000 clones, 83% of them present only once.

The source material was peripheral blood. The chain links TRBV11-2 to TRBJ2-1; 11 nucleotides align to TRBD2. The origin of this receptor is a woman in her forties with active or convalescent COVID-19. The CDR3 nucleotides are TGTGCCAGCAGCTTTACTAGCGGGAGACAGGTAGGGGAGCAGTTCTTC. Its translation is CASSFTSGRQVGEQFF. Drawing the rest from reference TRBV11-2 and TRBJ2-1, the complete variable domain is EAGVAQSPRYKIIEKRQSVAFWCNPISGHATLYWYQQILGQGPKLLIQFQNNGVVDDSQLPKDRFSAERLKGVDSTLKIQPAKLEDSAVYLCASSFTSGRQVGEQFFGPGTRLTVL.